This T cell receptor (beta chain) derives from a study of Ad26.COV2.S vaccination and SARS-CoV-2 variants. Overall study: Ad26.COV2.S shots went into the muscle once or twice, 56 days apart. Study-wide results and limits: Spike-specific TCR breadth was greater in vaccine than placebo recipients.

Data came from immunoSEQ multiplex PCR; TCRdb stores just in-frame clones and leaves some out. The repertoire consists of about 460,000 clones, with 80% to 90% occurring once and the leading ten covering around 1.8%. On this clone itself: Its antigen is as yet unknown.

V lost 1 base to trimming and J lost 7 bases; unmatched junction nucleotides: 5. CDR1 and CDR2 (germline): LGHDT, YNNKEL (reference sequence). The CDR3 is 14 amino acids. Treatment noted: some 20 received Ad26.COV2.S at low or high dose, single or two shots; five or six received placebo; per-sample allocation not given. The study sampled participants on day 63 after the first vaccine or placebo injection. The donor was a Boston adult aged 18-55 years. The chain joins TRBV3-1 (or the pseudogene TRBV3-2) to TRBJ2-7; 9 bases map to TRBD1. This sample comprised peripheral blood, obtained in a trial of Ad26.COV2.S vaccine versus placebo. This receptor was identified in a person between 18 and 65 years old who received the Ad26.COV2.S COVID-19 vaccine or a placebo. CDR3 region: CASSQGQGVGEQYF. CDR3 bases: TGTGCCAGCAGCCAAGGACAGGGGGTGGGGGAGCAGTACTTC.